This T cell receptor (beta chain) was found in a study of T cells in Graves' hyperthyroidism and ophthalmopathy. A note on this clonotype: Its matching antigen is unknown.

The germline V gene has CDR1 SGHRS and CDR2 YFSETQ. V was shortened by 3 bases and J by 4 bases, with 19 bases between the two germline ends. CDR3 length equals 16 residues. When ophthalmopathy did not progress within 18 months, Graves' hyperthyroidism was considered stable. It was RNA transcripts that yielded the amplified TCR beta CDR3 regions. Primed by the HTBI set, a first-round RT-PCR was run on the TCR CDR3. TCRdb independently ran MiXCR on the multiplex PCR reads; one entry per CDR3 protein. Among fewer than 400,000 distinct CDR3 sequences listed, 20% to 25% were seen once. Findings and limits, study-wide: Most thyroid clonotypes expanded above 0.001 appeared in blood too.

This TCR was sampled from a middle-aged man with Graves' hyperthyroidism. This chain connects TRBV5-1 to TRBJ1-1, with D maybe TRBD1 (6 bases). The sample taken for sequencing was blood. The CDR3 is CASSSALTGGRTEAFF. DNA of the CDR3: TGCGCCAGCAGCTCGGCACTGACAGGAGGGCGCACTGAAGCTTTCTTT. The full variable domain, with the rest looked up from reference TRBV5-1 and TRBJ1-1, is KAGVTQTPRYLIKTRGQQVTLSCSPISGHRSVSWYQQTPGQGLQFLFEYFSETQRNKGNFPGRFSGRQFSNSRSEMNVSTLELGDSALYLCASSSALTGGRTEAFFGQGTRLTVV.